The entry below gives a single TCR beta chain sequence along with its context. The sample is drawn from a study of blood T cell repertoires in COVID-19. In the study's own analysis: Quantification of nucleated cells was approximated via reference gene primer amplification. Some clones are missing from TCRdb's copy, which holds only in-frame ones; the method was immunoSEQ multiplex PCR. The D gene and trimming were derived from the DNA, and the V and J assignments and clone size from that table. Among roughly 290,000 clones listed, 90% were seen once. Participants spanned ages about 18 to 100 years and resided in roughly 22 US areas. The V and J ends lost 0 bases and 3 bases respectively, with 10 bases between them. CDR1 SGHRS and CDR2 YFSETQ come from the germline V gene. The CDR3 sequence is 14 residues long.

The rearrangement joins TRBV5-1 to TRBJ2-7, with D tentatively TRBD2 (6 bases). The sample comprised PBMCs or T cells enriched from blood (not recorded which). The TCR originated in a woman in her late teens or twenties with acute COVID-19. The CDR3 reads CASSLAASDYEQYF. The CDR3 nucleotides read TGCGCCAGCAGCTTGGCCGCTAGCGACTACGAGCAGTACTTC.